The rows below give T cell receptor beta chains drawn from one sample of a study of T cell changes during pregnancy in multiple sclerosis. The data were produced by immunoSEQ multiplex PCR, yet TCRdb's version contains in-frame clones alone and is incomplete. The sample yields under 55,000 clones, approximately 90% seen once. This sample comprised CD8+ T cells from peripheral blood mononuclear cells, obtained after pregnancy. Source of these receptors: a female donor with multiple sclerosis, enrolled in a pregnancy study. CDR3s include the opening cysteine and the closing phenylalanine or tryptophan. A D gene is named only where the DNA matches it firmly. The listing skips clone size in some rows; elsewhere it reads once, few, many or a size class.

D gene: -; V gene: TRBV6-5; J gene: TRBJ1-1; CDR3 length: 13; clone size: -; CDR3 protein: CASSPRHSTEAFF; CDR3 DNA: TGTGCCAGCAGTCCCCGACATTCCACTGAAGCTTTCTTT
D gene: TRBD2; V gene: TRBV7-8; J gene: TRBJ2-3; CDR3 length: 17; clone size: -; CDR3 protein: CASSPPGLAGGTDTQYF; CDR3 DNA: TGTGCCAGCAGCCCCCCTGGACTAGCGGGGGGTACAGATACGCAGTATTTT
D gene: TRBD2; V gene: TRBV27; J gene: TRBJ2-1; CDR3 length: 12; clone size: -; CDR3 protein: CASPGGGNEQFF; CDR3 DNA: TGTGCCAGCCCCGGGGGGGGCAATGAGCAGTTCTTC
D gene: -; V gene: TRBV13; J gene: TRBJ2-7; CDR3 length: 15; clone size: -; CDR3 protein: CASSFPTQGIHEQYF; CDR3 DNA: TGTGCCAGCAGCTTTCCCACGCAGGGTATCCACGAGCAGTACTTC
D gene: -; V gene: TRBV29-1; J gene: TRBJ1-1; CDR3 length: 11; clone size: once; CDR3 protein: CSSPLEGEAFF; CDR3 DNA: TGCAGCTCACCTTTGGAGGGTGAAGCTTTCTTT
D gene: -; V gene: TRBV7-9; J gene: TRBJ2-7; CDR3 length: 12; clone size: -; CDR3 protein: CASTAETYEQYF; CDR3 DNA: TGTGCCAGCACGGCGGAGACCTACGAGCAGTACTTC
D gene: -; V gene: TRBV29-1; J gene: TRBJ2-2; CDR3 length: 15; clone size: -; CDR3 protein: CSVEDGADNTGELFF; CDR3 DNA: TGCAGCGTTGAAGATGGAGCAGACAACACCGGGGAGCTGTTTTTT
D gene: -; V gene: TRBV6-5; J gene: TRBJ1-1; CDR3 length: 14; clone size: -; CDR3 protein: CASNRGVGNTEAFF; CDR3 DNA: TGTGCCAGCAACCGGGGTGTAGGGAACACTGAAGCTTTCTTT
D gene: TRBD2; V gene: TRBV6-4; J gene: TRBJ2-1; CDR3 length: 15; clone size: -; CDR3 protein: CASSESRGGINEQFF; CDR3 DNA: TGTGCCAGCAGTGAATCTCGGGGGGGGATCAATGAGCAGTTCTTC
D gene: -; V gene: TRBV27; J gene: TRBJ1-2; CDR3 length: 12; clone size: -; CDR3 protein: CATQASGYGYTF; CDR3 DNA: TGTGCCACCCAGGCGTCCGGCTATGGCTACACCTTC
D gene: TRBD1; V gene: TRBV13; J gene: TRBJ1-1; CDR3 length: 18; clone size: -; CDR3 protein: CASSPFGAGQGAGTEAFF; CDR3 DNA: TGTGCCAGCAGCCCTTTTGGGGCAGGACAGGGCGCGGGTACTGAAGCTTTCTTT
D gene: TRBD1; V gene: TRBV6-5; J gene: TRBJ1-6; CDR3 length: 16; clone size: -; CDR3 protein: CASSYLPGDRDSPLHF; CDR3 DNA: TGTGCCAGCAGTTACCTCCCGGGGGACAGGGACTCACCCCTCCACTTT
D gene: TRBD2; V gene: TRBV10-2; J gene: TRBJ2-3; CDR3 length: 17; clone size: -; CDR3 protein: CASSHLWTSGGSDTQYF; CDR3 DNA: TGCGCCAGCAGTCATTTATGGACTAGCGGGGGCTCAGATACGCAGTATTTT
D gene: TRBD1; V gene: TRBV29-1; J gene: TRBJ1-2; CDR3 length: 13; clone size: -; CDR3 protein: CSSSSGTGIGYTF; CDR3 DNA: TGCAGCTCCTCCTCCGGGACAGGGATAGGCTACACCTTC
D gene: -; V gene: TRBV9; J gene: TRBJ2-6; CDR3 length: 14; clone size: -; CDR3 protein: CASSDNSGANVLTF; CDR3 DNA: TGTGCCAGCAGCGACAACTCTGGGGCCAACGTCCTGACTTTC
D gene: TRBD1; V gene: TRBV11-2; J gene: TRBJ2-5; CDR3 length: 13; clone size: -; CDR3 protein: CASSPQGEETQYF; CDR3 DNA: TGTGCCAGCAGTCCACAGGGGGAGGAGACCCAGTACTTC